This T cell receptor (beta chain) comes out of a study of CD8 T cells in Susac syndrome. Germline V gives CDR1 DFQATT, CDR2 SNEGSKA (reference sequence). V gave up 0 bases and J gave up 5 bases, with 10 bases separating them. CDR3 length equals 13 residues. The authors reverse transcribed roughly 0.5 to 1 ug RNA with random hexamers. Amplification of the TCR beta CDR3 was carried out by immunoSEQ multiplex PCR, which spanned a total of 54 Vbeta and 13 Jbeta segments. One entry per CDR3 protein, called by TCRdb with MiXCR from the immunoSEQ multiplex PCR reads. The sample lists some 170,000 distinct CDR3 sequences, about 95% occurring once. Sequencing of TCR beta, carried out with a high-throughput approach, was applied to CD8+ and CD4+ T cells from the blood. Healthy donors, matched for age and sex, constituted the control group. Negative magnetic isolation gave CD8+ and CD4+ cells; FACS enriched CD8+ TEMRA.

The receptor's source is a human donor in good health. This chain links TRBV20-1 with TRBJ1-1; D remains ambiguous. The sequenced sample consisted of CD4+ T cells from PBMCs. CDR3 sequence (DNA): TGCAGTGCTAGAGAGGGGTTGAGGACTGAAGCTTTCTTT. Encoded protein: CSAREGLRTEAFF.